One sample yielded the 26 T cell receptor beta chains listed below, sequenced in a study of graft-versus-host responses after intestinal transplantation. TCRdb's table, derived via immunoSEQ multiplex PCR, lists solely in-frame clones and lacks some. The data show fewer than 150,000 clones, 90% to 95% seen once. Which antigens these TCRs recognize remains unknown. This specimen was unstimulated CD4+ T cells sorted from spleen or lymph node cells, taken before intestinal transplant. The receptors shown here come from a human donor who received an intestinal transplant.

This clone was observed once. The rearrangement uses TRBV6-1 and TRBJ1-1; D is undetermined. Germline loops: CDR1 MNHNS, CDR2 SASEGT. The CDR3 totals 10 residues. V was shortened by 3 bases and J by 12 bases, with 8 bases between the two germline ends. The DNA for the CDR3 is TGTGCCAGCAGTGACCGTTGGACTTTCTTT. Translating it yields CASSDRWTFF.

CDR3 coding DNA: TGTGCCAGCAGCCAGGGCCGAAACACTGAAGCTTTCTTT. Amino acids: CASSQGRNTEAFF. V usage is TRBV4-2 and J usage is TRBJ1-1, with D unclear. CDR1 and CDR2 from the germline V gene are LGHNA and YNFKEQ. V dropped 3 bases and J dropped 2 bases, with 7 bases sitting between them. CDR3 length: 13 residues.

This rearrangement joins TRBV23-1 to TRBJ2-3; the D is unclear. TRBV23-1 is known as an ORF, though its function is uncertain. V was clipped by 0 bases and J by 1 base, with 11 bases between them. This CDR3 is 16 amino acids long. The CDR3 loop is CASSQSGNSCTDTQYF. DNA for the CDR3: TGCGCCAGCAGTCAATCCGGCAACTCATGCACAGATACGCAGTATTTT.

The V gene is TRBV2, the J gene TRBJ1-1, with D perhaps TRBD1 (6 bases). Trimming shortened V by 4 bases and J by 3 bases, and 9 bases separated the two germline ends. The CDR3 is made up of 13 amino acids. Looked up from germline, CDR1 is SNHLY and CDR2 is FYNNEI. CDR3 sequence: CASSGTVDTEAFF. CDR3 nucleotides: TGTGCCAGCAGTGGGACAGTCGACACTGAAGCTTTCTTT.

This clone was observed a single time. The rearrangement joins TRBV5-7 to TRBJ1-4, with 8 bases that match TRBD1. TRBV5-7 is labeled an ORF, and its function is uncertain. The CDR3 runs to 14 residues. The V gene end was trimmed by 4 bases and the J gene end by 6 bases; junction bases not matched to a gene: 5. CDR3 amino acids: CASSLDRADEKLFF. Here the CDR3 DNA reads TGTGCCAGCAGCCTGGACAGGGCGGATGAAAAACTGTTTTTT.

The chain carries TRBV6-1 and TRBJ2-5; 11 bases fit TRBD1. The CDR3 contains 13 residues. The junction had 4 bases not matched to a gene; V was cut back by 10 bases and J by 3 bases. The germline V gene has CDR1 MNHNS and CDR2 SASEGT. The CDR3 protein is CATRDRGEETQYF. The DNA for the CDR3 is TGTGCCACCCGGGACAGGGGGGAAGAGACCCAGTACTTC.

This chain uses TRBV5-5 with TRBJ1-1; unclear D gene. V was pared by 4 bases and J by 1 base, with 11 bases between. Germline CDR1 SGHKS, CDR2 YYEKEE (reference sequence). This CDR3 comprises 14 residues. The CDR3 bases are TGTGCCAGCAGCCTTCTAGGCAGGAACACTGAAGCTTTCTTT. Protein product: CASSLLGRNTEAFF.

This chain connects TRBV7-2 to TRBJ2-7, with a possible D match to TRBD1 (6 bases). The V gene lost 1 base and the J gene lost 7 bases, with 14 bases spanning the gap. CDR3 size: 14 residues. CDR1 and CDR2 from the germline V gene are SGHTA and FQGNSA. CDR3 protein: CASSLGSGEREQYF. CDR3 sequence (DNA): TGTGCCAGCAGCTTAGGGTCAGGGGAGAGGGAGCAGTACTTC.

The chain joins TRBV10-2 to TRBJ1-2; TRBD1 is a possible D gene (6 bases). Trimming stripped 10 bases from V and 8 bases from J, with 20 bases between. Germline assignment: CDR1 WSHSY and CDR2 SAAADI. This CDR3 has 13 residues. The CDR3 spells CATLKGGERGYTF. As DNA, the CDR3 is TGCGCCACCCTTAAGGGGGGGGAGAGAGGCTACACCTTC.

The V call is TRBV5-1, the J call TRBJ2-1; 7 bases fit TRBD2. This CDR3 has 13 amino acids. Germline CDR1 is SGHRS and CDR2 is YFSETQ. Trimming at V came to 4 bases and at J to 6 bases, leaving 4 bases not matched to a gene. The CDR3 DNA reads TGCGCCAGCAGCCCCAGCGGGGTCAATGAGCAGTTCTTC. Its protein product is CASSPSGVNEQFF.

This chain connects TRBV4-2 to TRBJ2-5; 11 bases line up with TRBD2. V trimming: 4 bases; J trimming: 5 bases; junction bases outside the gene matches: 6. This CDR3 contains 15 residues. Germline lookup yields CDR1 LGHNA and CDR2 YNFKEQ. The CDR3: CASSPLSGGAETQYF. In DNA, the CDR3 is TGTGCCAGCAGCCCGCTTAGCGGGGGGGCTGAGACCCAGTACTTC.

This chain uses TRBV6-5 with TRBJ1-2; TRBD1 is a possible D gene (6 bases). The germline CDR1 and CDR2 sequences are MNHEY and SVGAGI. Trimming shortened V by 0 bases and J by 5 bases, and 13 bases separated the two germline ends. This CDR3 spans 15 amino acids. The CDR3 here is CASSYSKTGFYGYTF. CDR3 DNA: TGTGCCAGCAGTTACTCGAAAACAGGGTTTTATGGCTACACCTTC.

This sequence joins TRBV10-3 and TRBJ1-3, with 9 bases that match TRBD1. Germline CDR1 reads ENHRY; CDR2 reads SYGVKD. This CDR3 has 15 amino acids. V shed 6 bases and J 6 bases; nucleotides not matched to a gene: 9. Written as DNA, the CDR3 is TGTGCCATCAGCTCGGGACAGGGAGGATCAAACACCATATATTTT. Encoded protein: CAISSGQGGSNTIYF.

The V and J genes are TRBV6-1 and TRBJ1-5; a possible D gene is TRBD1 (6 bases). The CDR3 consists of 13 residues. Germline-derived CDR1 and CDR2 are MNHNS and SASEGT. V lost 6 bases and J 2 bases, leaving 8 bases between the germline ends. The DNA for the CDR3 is TGTGCCAGCAGACAGGGCGGCAATCAGCCCCAGCATTTT. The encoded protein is CASRQGGNQPQHF.

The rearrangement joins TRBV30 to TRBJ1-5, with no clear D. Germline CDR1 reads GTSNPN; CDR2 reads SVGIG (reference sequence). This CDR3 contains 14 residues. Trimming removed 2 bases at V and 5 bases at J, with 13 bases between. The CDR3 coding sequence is TGTGCCTGGAGTCTTGGAGGGTTTTATCAGCCCCAGCATTTT. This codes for CAWSLGGFYQPQHF.

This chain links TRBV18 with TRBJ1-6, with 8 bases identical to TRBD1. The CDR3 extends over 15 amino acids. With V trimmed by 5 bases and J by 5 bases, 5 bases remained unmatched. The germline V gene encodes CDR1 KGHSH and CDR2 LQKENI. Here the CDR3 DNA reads TGTGCCAGCTCAAGGGGACAGGCTGATAATTCACCCCTCCACTTT. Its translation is CASSRGQADNSPLHF.

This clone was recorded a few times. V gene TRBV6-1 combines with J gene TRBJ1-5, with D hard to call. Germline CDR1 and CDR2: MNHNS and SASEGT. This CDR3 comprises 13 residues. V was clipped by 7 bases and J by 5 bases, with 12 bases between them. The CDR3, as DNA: TGTGCCAGCACCGTGACGACGGATCAGCCCCAGCATTTT. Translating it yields CASTVTTDQPQHF.

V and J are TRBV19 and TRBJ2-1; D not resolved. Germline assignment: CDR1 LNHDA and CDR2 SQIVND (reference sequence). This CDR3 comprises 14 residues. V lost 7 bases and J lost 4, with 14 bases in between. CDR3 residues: CASTSSNTYNEQFF. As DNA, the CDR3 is TGTGCCAGTACGTCTTCTAATACATACAATGAGCAGTTCTTC.

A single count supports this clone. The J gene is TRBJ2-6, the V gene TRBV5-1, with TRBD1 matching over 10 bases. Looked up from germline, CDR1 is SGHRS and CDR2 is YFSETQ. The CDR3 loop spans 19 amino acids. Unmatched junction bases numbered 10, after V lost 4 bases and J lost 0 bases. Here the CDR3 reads CASSPNGWTGGSGANVLTF. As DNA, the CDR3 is TGCGCCAGCAGCCCTAATGGGTGGACAGGGGGCTCTGGGGCCAACGTCCTGACTTTC.

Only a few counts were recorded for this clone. The CDR3 sequence is CASSQAAHYEQYF. CDR3 bases: TGCGCCAGCAGCCAGGCTGCCCACTACGAGCAGTACTTC. The chain has TRBV4-1 and TRBJ2-7; D remains ambiguous. Trimming shortened V by 3 bases and J by 3 bases, and 9 bases separated the two germline ends. Germline CDR1 and CDR2: MGHRA and YSYEKL. CDR3 length: 13 residues.

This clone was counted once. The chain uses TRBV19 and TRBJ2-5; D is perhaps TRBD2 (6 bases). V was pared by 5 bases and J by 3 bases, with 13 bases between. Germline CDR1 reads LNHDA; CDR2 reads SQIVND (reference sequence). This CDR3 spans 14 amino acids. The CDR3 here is CASSDLAREETQYF. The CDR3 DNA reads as TGTGCCAGTAGTGATCTAGCGAGAGAAGAGACCCAGTACTTC.

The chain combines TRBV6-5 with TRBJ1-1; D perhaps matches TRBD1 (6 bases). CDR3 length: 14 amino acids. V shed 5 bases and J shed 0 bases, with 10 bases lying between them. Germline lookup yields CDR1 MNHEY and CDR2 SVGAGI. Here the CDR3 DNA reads TGTGCCAGCAGTCGATACAGGGTGAACACTGAAGCTTTCTTT. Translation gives CASSRYRVNTEAFF.

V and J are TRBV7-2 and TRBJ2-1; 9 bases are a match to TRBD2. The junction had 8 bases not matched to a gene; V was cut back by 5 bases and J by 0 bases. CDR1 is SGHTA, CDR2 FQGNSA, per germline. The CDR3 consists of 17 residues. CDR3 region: CASSKFLAGSSYNEQFF. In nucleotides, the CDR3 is TGTGCCAGCAGCAAATTCCTAGCGGGGAGCTCCTACAATGAGCAGTTCTTC.

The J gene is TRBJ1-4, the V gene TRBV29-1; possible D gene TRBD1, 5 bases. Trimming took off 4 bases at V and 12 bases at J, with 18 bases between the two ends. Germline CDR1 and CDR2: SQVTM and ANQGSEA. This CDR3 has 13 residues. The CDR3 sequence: CSVATVRDGELFF. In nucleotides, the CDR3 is TGCAGCGTTGCGACTGTCAGGGATGGTGAACTGTTTTTT.

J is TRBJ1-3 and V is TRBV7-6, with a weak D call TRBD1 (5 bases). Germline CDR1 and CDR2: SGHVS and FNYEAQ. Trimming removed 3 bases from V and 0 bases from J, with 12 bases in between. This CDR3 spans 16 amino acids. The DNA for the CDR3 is TGTGCCAGCAGCTTGATGGTACAGGCCTCTGGAAACACCATATATTTT. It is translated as CASSLMVQASGNTIYF. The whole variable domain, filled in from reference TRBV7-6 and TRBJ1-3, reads GAGVSQSPRYKVTKRGQDVALRCDPISGHVSLYWYRQALGQGPEFLTYFNYEAQQDKSGLPNDRFSAERPEGSISTLTIQRTEQRDSAMYRCASSLMVQASGNTIYFGEGSWLTVV.

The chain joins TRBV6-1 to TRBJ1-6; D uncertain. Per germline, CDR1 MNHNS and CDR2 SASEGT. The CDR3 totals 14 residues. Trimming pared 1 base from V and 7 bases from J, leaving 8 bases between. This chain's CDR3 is CASSEVGLNSPLHF. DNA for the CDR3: TGTGCCAGCAGTGAAGTAGGGCTGAATTCACCCCTCCACTTT.